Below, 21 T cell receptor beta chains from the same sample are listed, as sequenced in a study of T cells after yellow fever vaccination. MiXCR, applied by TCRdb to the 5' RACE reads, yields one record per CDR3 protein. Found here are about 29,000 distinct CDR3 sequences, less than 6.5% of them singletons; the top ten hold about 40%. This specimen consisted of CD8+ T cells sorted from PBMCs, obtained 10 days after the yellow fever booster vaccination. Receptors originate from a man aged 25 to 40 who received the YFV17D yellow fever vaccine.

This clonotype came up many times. This chain's CDR3 is CASSGPGQGDNQPQHF. DNA of the CDR3: TGTGCCAGCAGCGGACCGGGACAGGGGGACAATCAGCCCCAGCATTTT. This sequence joins TRBV5-6 and TRBJ1-5; 11 nucleotides align to TRBD1. Germline V gives CDR1 SGHDT, CDR2 YYEEEE. The CDR3 is made up of 16 amino acids. Trimming took 4 bases from V and 3 from J; bases not matched to a gene: 6.

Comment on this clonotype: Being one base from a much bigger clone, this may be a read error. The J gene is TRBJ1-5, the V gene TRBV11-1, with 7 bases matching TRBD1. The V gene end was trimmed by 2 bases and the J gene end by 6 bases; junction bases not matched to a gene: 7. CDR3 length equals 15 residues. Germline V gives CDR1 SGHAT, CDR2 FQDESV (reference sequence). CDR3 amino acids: CASSLTGASCQPQHF. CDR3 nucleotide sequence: TGTGCCAGCAGCTTAACAGGGGCCTCATGTCAGCCCCAGCATTTT. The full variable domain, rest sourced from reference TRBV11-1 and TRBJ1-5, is EAEVAQSPRYKITEKSQAVAFWCDPISGHATLYWYRQILGQGPELLVQFQDESVVDDSQLPKDRFSAERLKGVDSTLKIQPAELGDSAMYLCASSLTGASCQPQHFGDGTRLSIL.

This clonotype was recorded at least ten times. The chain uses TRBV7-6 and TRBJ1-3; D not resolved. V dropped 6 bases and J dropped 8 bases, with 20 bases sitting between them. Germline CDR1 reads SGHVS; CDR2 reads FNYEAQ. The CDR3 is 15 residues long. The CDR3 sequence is CASSSTWTDGDTIYF. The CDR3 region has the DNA TGTGCCAGCAGTTCCACTTGGACGGACGGAGACACCATATATTTT. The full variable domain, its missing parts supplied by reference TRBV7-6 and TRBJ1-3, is GAGVSQSPRYKVTKRGQDVALRCDPISGHVSLYWYRQALGQGPEFLTYFNYEAQQDKSGLPNDRFSAERPEGSISTLTIQRTEQRDSAMYRCASSSTWTDGDTIYFGEGSWLTVV.

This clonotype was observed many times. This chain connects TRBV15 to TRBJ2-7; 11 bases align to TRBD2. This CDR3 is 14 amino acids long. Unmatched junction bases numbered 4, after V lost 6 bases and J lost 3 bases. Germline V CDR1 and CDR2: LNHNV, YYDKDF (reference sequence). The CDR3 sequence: CATRITSGSYEQYF. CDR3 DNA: TGTGCCACCAGGATAACTAGCGGGAGCTACGAGCAGTACTTC.

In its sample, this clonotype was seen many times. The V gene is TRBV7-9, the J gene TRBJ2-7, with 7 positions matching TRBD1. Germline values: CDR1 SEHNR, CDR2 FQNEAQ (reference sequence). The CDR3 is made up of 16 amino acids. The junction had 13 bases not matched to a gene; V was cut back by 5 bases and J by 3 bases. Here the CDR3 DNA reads TGTGCCAGCAGCGATTCGGACAGGCCGAGCCACTACGAGCAGTACTTC. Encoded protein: CASSDSDRPSHYEQYF.

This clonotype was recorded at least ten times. Here the CDR3 DNA reads TGCAGTGCTATGAGACAGGATACCTACGAGCAGTACTTC. Its translation is CSAMRQDTYEQYF. The chain couples TRBV20-1 to TRBJ2-7; a possible D gene is TRBD1 (6 bases). The CDR3 has 13 residues. V was shortened by 4 bases and J by 2 bases, with 12 bases between the two germline ends. CDR1 is DFQATT, CDR2 SNEGSKA, per germline (reference sequence).

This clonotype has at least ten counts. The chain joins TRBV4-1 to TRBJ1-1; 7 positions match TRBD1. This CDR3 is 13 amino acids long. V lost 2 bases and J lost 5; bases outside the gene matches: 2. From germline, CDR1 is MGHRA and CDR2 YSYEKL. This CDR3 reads CASSQNRGTEAFF. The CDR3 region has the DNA TGCGCCAGCAGCCAAAACAGGGGAACTGAAGCTTTCTTT.

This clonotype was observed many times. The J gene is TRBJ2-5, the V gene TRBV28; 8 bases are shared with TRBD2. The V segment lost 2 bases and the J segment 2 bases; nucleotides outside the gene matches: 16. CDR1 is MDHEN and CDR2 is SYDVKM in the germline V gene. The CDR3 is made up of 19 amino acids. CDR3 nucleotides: TGTGCCAGCAGTTTACCAGACCCCATGGGCGGGAGGTTACAAGAGACCCAGTACTTC. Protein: CASSLPDPMGGRLQETQYF. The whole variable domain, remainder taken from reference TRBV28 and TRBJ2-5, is DVKVTQSSRYLVKRTGEKVFLECVQDMDHENMFWYRQDPGLGLRLIYFSYDVKMKEKGDIPEGYSVSREKKERFSLILESASTNQTSMYLCASSLPDPMGGRLQETQYFGPGTRLLVL.

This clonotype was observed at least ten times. The CDR3 DNA sequence: TGTGCCAGCACCCTAGATAACCCCTACGAGCAGTACTTC. Amino acids: CASTLDNPYEQYF. This rearrangement joins TRBV12-3 or TRBV12-4 to TRBJ2-7; D is unresolved. The V gene lost 7 bases and the J gene lost 2 bases, with 12 bases spanning the gap. This CDR3 spans 13 amino acids.

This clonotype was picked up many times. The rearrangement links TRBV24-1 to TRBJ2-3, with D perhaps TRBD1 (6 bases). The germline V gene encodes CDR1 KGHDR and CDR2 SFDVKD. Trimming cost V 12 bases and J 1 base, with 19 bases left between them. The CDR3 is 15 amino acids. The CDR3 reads CAHRGAGVGTDTQYF. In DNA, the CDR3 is TGTGCCCACCGAGGGGCAGGGGTGGGCACAGATACGCAGTATTTT.

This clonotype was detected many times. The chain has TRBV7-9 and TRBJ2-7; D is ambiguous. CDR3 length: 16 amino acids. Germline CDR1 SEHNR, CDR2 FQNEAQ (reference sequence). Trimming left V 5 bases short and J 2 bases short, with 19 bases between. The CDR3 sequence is CASSTAKDQSPYEQYF. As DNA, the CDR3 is TGTGCCAGCAGCACCGCCAAGGACCAGAGCCCCTACGAGCAGTACTTC.

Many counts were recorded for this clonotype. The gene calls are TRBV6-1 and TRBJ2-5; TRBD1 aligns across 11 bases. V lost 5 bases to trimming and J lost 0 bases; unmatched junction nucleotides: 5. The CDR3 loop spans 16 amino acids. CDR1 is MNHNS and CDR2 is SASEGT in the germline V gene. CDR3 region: CASSQGTGGYQETQYF. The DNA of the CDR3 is TGTGCCAGCAGTCAAGGGACAGGGGGATACCAAGAGACCCAGTACTTC.

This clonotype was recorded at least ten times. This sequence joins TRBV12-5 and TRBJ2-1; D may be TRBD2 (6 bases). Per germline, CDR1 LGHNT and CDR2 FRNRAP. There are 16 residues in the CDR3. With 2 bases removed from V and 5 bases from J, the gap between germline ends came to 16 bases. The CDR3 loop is CASGLTLEGLHNEQFF. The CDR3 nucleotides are TGTGCTAGTGGTTTGACCCTGGAGGGCCTCCACAATGAGCAGTTCTTC.

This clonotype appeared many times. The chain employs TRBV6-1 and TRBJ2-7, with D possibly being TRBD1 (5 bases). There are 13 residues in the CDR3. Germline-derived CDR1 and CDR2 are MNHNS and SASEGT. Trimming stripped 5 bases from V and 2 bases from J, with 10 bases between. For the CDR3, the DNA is TGTGCCAGCAGTCCGCTGACAGCCTACGAGCAGTACTTC. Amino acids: CASSPLTAYEQYF.

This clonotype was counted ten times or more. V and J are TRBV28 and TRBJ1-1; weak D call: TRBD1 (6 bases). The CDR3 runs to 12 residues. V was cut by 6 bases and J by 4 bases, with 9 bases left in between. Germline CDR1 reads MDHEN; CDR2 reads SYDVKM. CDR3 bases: TGTGCCAGCAGACTACAGGGCACTGAAGCTTTCTTT. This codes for CASRLQGTEAFF.

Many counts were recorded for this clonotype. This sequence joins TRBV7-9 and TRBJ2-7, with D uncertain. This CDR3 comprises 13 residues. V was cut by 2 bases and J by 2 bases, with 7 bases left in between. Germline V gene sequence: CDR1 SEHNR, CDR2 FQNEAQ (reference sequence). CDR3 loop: CASSLFSAYEQYF. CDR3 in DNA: TGTGCCAGCAGCTTATTTTCCGCCTACGAGCAGTACTTC.

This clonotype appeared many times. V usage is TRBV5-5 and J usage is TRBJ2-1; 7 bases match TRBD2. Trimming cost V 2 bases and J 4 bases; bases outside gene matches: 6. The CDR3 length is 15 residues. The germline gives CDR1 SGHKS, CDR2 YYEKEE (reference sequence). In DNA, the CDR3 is TGTGCCAGCAGCTTAACTAGCGAGTTTTACAATGAGCAGTTCTTC. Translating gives CASSLTSEFYNEQFF.

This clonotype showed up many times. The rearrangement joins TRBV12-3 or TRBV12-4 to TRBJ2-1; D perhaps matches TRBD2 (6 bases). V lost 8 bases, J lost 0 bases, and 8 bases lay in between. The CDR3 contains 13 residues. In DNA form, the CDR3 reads TGTGCCAGCGCGCGGGGCTCCTACAATGAGCAGTTCTTC. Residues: CASARGSYNEQFF.

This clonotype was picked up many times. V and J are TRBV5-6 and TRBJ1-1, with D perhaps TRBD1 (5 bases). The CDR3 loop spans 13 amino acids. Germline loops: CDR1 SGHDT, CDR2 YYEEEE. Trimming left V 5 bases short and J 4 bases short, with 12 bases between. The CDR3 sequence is CASSRGSVTEAFF. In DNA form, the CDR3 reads TGTGCCAGCAGTAGGGGCTCGGTCACTGAAGCTTTCTTT. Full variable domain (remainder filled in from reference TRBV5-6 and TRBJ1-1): DAGVTQSPTHLIKTRGQQVTLRCSPKSGHDTVSWYQQALGQGPQFIFQYYEEEERQRGNFPDRFSGHQFPNYSSELNVNALLLGDSALYLCASSRGSVTEAFFGQGTRLTVV.

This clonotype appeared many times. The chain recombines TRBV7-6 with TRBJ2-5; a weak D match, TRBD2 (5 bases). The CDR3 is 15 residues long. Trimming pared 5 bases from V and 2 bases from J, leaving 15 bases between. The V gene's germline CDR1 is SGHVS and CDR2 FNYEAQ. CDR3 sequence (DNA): TGTGCCAGCAGCCTTCTCCCGGGGTTGCAAGAGACCCAGTACTTC. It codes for CASSLLPGLQETQYF.

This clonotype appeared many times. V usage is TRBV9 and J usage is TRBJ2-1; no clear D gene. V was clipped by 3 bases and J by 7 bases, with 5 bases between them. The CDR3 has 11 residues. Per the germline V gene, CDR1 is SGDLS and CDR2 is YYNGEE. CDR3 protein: CASSDNNEQFF. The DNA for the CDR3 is TGTGCCAGCAGCGACAATAATGAGCAGTTCTTC.